These T cell receptor beta chains were read from a single sample in a study of blood T cells in healthy people across ages. TCRdb called the 5' RACE reads again in MiXCR, with one record for every CDR3 protein. The data show hundreds of thousands of distinct CDR3 sequences, with under 40% seen just once and roughly 13% held by the top ten. Sequences were obtained from blood. These receptors originate from a man aged 18 to 29 in good health. Both conserved end residues are part of each CDR3. Fields, in order: CDR3 protein, CDR3 DNA, D gene, J gene, clone size, V gene. D genes are given only for firm matches. Only some rows state a clone size, as once, few, many or a class for expanded clones.

CDR3: CSARGGLRPMNTEAFF
DNA: TGCAGTGCTAGAGGGGGCCTCCGACCCATGAACACTGAAGCTTTCTTT
D: NA
J: TRBJ1-1
size: NA
V: TRBV20-1

CDR3: CASRPDRGNNEQFF
DNA: TGTGCCAGCAGACCGGACAGGGGAAACAATGAGCAGTTCTTC
D: TRBD1
J: TRBJ2-1
size: NA
V: TRBV12-3/TRBV12-4

CDR3: CASSQLGLAGGRRSYNEQFF
DNA: TGCGCCAGCAGCCAACTAGGCCTAGCGGGGGGGCGTCGTTCCTACAATGAGCAGTTCTTC
D: TRBD2
J: TRBJ2-1
size: NA
V: TRBV4-1

CDR3: CASSPLLYEQYF
DNA: TGTGCCAGCAGTCCCCTCCTGTACGAGCAGTACTTC
D: NA
J: TRBJ2-7
size: NA
V: TRBV6-2/TRBV6-3

CDR3: CASSLNGGGSTDTQYF
DNA: TGTGCCAGCAGCTTAAATGGTGGGGGGAGCACAGATACGCAGTATTTT
D: NA
J: TRBJ2-3
size: NA
V: TRBV7-3

CDR3: CASSLIAGIDNEQFF
DNA: TGCGCCAGCAGCCTAATAGCGGGCATCGACAATGAGCAGTTCTTC
D: TRBD2
J: TRBJ2-1
size: NA
V: TRBV4-1

CDR3: CAISEAWDWLGAFF
DNA: TGTGCCATCAGCGAGGCGTGGGATTGGCTAGGAGCTTTCTTT
D: NA
J: TRBJ1-1
size: NA
V: TRBV10-3

CDR3: CASNDRGRKGETQYF
DNA: TGCGCCAGTAACGACAGGGGTCGGAAAGGAGAGACCCAGTACTTC
D: TRBD1
J: TRBJ2-5
size: NA
V: TRBV5-1

CDR3: CSVGTSGVRYTQYF
DNA: TGCAGCGTTGGGACTAGCGGGGTGCGGTATACGCAGTATTTT
D: TRBD2
J: TRBJ2-3
size: many
V: TRBV29-1

CDR3: CASSPAGKAYNGQFF
DNA: TGTGCCAGCAGCCCCGCGGGGAAAGCCTACAATGGGCAGTTCTTC
D: NA
J: TRBJ2-1
size: NA
V: TRBV3-1

CDR3: CSATGSGSTDTQYF
DNA: TGCAGTGCTACGGGGAGCGGTAGCACAGATACGCAGTATTTT
D: NA
J: TRBJ2-3
size: many
V: TRBV20-1

CDR3: CTTGGIGTNEQFF
DNA: TGCACCACAGGTGGGATAGGGACGAATGAGCAGTTCTTC
D: NA
J: TRBJ2-1
size: NA
V: TRBV20-1

CDR3: CSARYTGGATEAFF
DNA: TGCAGTGCTAGATATACCGGCGGGGCTACTGAAGCTTTCTTT
D: NA
J: TRBJ1-1
size: NA
V: TRBV20-1

CDR3: CSARDSRALGNQPQHF
DNA: TGCAGTGCTAGAGATTCCAGGGCTTTGGGCAATCAGCCCCAGCATTTT
D: NA
J: TRBJ1-5
size: few
V: TRBV20-1

CDR3: CASSPSGHKNTEAFF
DNA: TGCGCCAGCAGCCCTTCGGGACATAAGAACACTGAAGCTTTCTTT
D: NA
J: TRBJ1-1
size: few
V: TRBV5-1

CDR3: CSAREVWTSDEQYF
DNA: TGCAGCGCGAGGGAGGTTTGGACCTCGGACGAGCAGTACTTC
D: NA
J: TRBJ2-7
size: many
V: TRBV29-1

CDR3: CASSLSLAGNYNEQFF
DNA: TGTGCCAGCAGCTTATCCCTAGCGGGAAACTACAATGAGCAGTTCTTC
D: TRBD2
J: TRBJ2-1
size: NA
V: TRBV7-6

CDR3: CASSRGGLGLVDEQFF
DNA: TGTGCCAGCAGCCGAGGAGGTTTGGGACTAGTCGATGAGCAGTTCTTC
D: TRBD2
J: TRBJ2-1
size: NA
V: TRBV6-2/TRBV6-3

CDR3: CASSQGTGPQPQHF
DNA: TGTGCCAGCAGCCAAGGGACAGGCCCTCAGCCCCAGCATTTT
D: TRBD1
J: TRBJ1-5
size: NA
V: TRBV3-1

CDR3: CASSQDRQGRAIQYF
DNA: TGCGCCAGCAGCCAAGACCGCCAGGGCAGGGCCATTCAGTACTTC
D: NA
J: TRBJ2-4
size: NA
V: TRBV4-3

CDR3: CASSHGSNSPLHF
DNA: TGTGCCAGCAGCCATGGGAGCAATTCACCCCTCCACTTT
D: NA
J: TRBJ1-6
size: many
V: TRBV7-9

CDR3: CASSNEIRREGPYNEQFF
DNA: TGTGCCAGCAGCAACGAGATACGGCGGGAGGGACCTTACAATGAGCAGTTCTTC
D: TRBD2
J: TRBJ2-1
size: NA
V: TRBV7-9

CDR3: CASSQGDRGNTDAQYF
DNA: TGCGCCAGCAGCCAGGGGGACAGAGGGAATACAGATGCGCAGTATTTT
D: TRBD1
J: TRBJ2-3
size: NA
V: TRBV4-1

CDR3: CNVEQNRNEKLFF
DNA: TGCAACGTTGAACAGAACCGTAATGAAAAACTGTTTTTT
D: NA
J: TRBJ1-4
size: NA
V: TRBV29-1

CDR3: CASSPHRAGQPQHF
DNA: TGTGCCAGCAGCCCGCACCGAGCGGGTCAGCCCCAGCATTTT
D: NA
J: TRBJ1-5
size: NA
V: TRBV7-9

CDR3: CASSLGTEFTLHF
DNA: TGTGCCAGCAGCTTAGGGACAGAATTCACCCTCCACTTT
D: NA
J: TRBJ1-6
size: NA
V: TRBV7-2

CDR3: CSAREGRDGYTF
DNA: TGCAGTGCTAGAGAGGGCAGGGACGGCTACACCTTC
D: NA
J: TRBJ1-2
size: few
V: TRBV20-1

CDR3: CASSLSPGGQYF
DNA: TGTGCCAGCAGCTTAAGTCCCGGGGGGCAGTACTTC
D: TRBD2
J: TRBJ2-5
size: NA
V: TRBV7-2

CDR3: CSAEGQGSIYGYTF
DNA: TGCAGTGCAGAAGGACAGGGTTCAATCTATGGCTACACCTTC
D: TRBD1
J: TRBJ1-2
size: NA
V: TRBV20-1

CDR3: CASSNRGGYTF
DNA: TGTGCCAGCTCAAATCGGGGGGGCTACACCTTC
D: NA
J: TRBJ1-2
size: many
V: TRBV6-6

CDR3: CASSYQGEFDEQYF
DNA: TGTGCCAGCAGTTATCAGGGGGAGTTCGACGAGCAGTACTTC
D: TRBD1
J: TRBJ2-7
size: many
V: TRBV7-2

CDR3: CASSEGSRDRDHTNYGYTF
DNA: TGTGCCAGCAGCGAGGGGAGCCGGGACAGGGATCATACTAACTATGGCTACACCTTC
D: TRBD1
J: TRBJ1-2
size: few
V: TRBV9

CDR3: CSASGDSVETQYF
DNA: TGCAGTGCTAGCGGGGACAGTGTAGAGACCCAGTACTTC
D: TRBD1
J: TRBJ2-5
size: many
V: TRBV20-1

CDR3: CASSFYGGHNEQFF
DNA: TGTGCCAGCAGCTTCTACGGAGGTCACAATGAGCAGTTCTTC
D: NA
J: TRBJ2-1
size: NA
V: TRBV7-2

CDR3: CSARDGAQAGDTQYF
DNA: TGCAGTGCTAGAGATGGGGCCCAGGCGGGGGATACGCAGTATTTT
D: NA
J: TRBJ2-3
size: few
V: TRBV20-1

CDR3: CASSLAAGMPGYTF
DNA: TGTGCCAGCAGCTTAGCAGCGGGTATGCCTGGCTACACCTTC
D: NA
J: TRBJ1-2
size: NA
V: TRBV11-1

CDR3: CASSLGHLSPLHF
DNA: TGTGCCAGCAGCCTTGGACACCTTTCACCCCTCCACTTT
D: NA
J: TRBJ1-6
size: NA
V: TRBV11-2

CDR3: CASSYLGGPRDEQYF
DNA: TGCGCCAGCAGCTACCTCGGTGGCCCTCGGGATGAGCAGTACTTC
D: NA
J: TRBJ2-5
size: NA
V: TRBV5-1

CDR3: CASRAIERGYGYTF
DNA: TGTGCCAGCAGGGCGATCGAGCGCGGGTATGGCTACACCTTC
D: NA
J: TRBJ1-2
size: NA
V: TRBV12-3/TRBV12-4